These 22 T cell receptor beta chains originate from one sample sequenced in a study of T cell responses to AZD1222 COVID-19 vaccine. Profiled with immunoSEQ multiplex PCR; TCRdb holds only in-frame clones, not every one. The sample has approximately 220,000 clones, roughly 91% seen once. This specimen consisted of peripheral blood, obtained on day 0 of MenACWY control vaccination. These receptors all stem from an adult in good health.

This clone was seen a single time. The V gene is TRBV4-3, the J gene TRBJ2-6; TRBD2 is a possible D gene (6 bases). Germline lookup yields CDR1 LGHNA and CDR2 YSLEER. V lost 0 bases, J lost 1 base, and 16 bases lay in between. The CDR3 is 19 amino acids. CDR3 coding DNA: TGCGCCAGCAGCCAAGAGGGCTGGGGGGTGTTTTCTGGGGCCAACGTCCTGACTTTC. Protein product: CASSQEGWGVFSGANVLTF.

CDR3 DNA: TGTGCCACCAGCACCCAGCAACGGAGTGGCAATCAGCCCCAGCATTTT. This translates into CATSTQQRSGNQPQHF. The chain is built from TRBV15 and TRBJ1-5, with D uncertain. The germline V gene has CDR1 LNHNV and CDR2 YYDKDF (reference sequence). V lost 4 bases and J lost 2, with 15 bases in between. The CDR3 length is 16 residues.

This clone is a singleton in its sample. As DNA, the CDR3 is TGTGCCAGCACCCACCTATGGCTAGGCGGGGGGCAAGAGACCCAGTACTTC. Encoded protein: CASTHLWLGGGQETQYF. This sequence joins TRBV7-2 and TRBJ2-5; 8 positions agree with TRBD2. The V gene's germline CDR1 is SGHTA and CDR2 FQGNSA. This CDR3 has 17 amino acids. After removal of 7 bases from V and 2 bases from J, the junction contained 15 bases not matched to a gene.

The chain employs TRBV7-3 and TRBJ1-2, with 7 bases matching TRBD1. The V gene end was trimmed by 5 bases and the J gene end by 0 bases; junction bases not matched to a gene: 3. The germline V gene has CDR1 SGHTA and CDR2 FQGTGA. CDR3 length: 14 amino acids. The CDR3 loop is CASSRDRANYGYTF. CDR3 DNA: TGTGCCAGCAGCCGGGACAGAGCTAACTATGGCTACACCTTC. The full variable domain, in which reference TRBV7-3 and TRBJ1-2 provide the parts outside the CDR3, is GAGVSQTPSNKVTEKGKYVELRCDPISGHTALYWYRQSLGQGPEFLIYFQGTGAADDSGLPNDRFFAVRPEGSVSTLKIQRTERGDSAVYLCASSRDRANYGYTFGSGTRLTVV.

The rearrangement uses TRBV6-5 and TRBJ1-2; 8 bases match TRBD1. CDR1 MNHEY and CDR2 SVGAGI come from the germline V gene. Trimming took 4 bases from V and 7 from J; bases not matched to a gene: 5. The CDR3 is 13 amino acids. The DNA for the CDR3 is TGTGCCAGCAGTTTCCAGGGGGCGTCTGGCTACACCTTC. It is translated as CASSFQGASGYTF.

This chain uses TRBV3-1 (or the pseudogene TRBV3-2) with TRBJ1-6; D is ambiguous. This CDR3 has 13 amino acids. Looked up from germline, CDR1 is LGHDT and CDR2 is YNNKEL (reference sequence). The germline V and J ends were trimmed by 0 bases and 10 bases, with 7 bases remaining between them. CDR3 residues: CASSQDWRSPLHF. In DNA, the CDR3 is TGTGCCAGCAGCCAAGACTGGCGGTCACCCCTCCACTTT.

The chain has TRBV5-1 and TRBJ2-1; perhaps TRBD2 as D (6 bases). Germline V lookup: CDR1 SGHRS, CDR2 YFSETQ. The germline V and J ends were trimmed by 6 bases and 8 bases, with 15 bases remaining between them. CDR3 length: 13 amino acids. DNA for the CDR3: TGCGCCAGCACCCCCGGGACTGAGGATGAGCAGTTCTTC. Residues: CASTPGTEDEQFF.

This sequence joins TRBV11-2 and TRBJ2-3; TRBD2 agrees at 8 bases. V was pared by 5 bases and J by 0 bases, with 7 bases of the junction left unmatched. The germline V gene has CDR1 SGHAT and CDR2 FQNNGV. This CDR3 is 16 amino acids long. The CDR3 spells CASSGQRGGSTDTQYF. For the CDR3, the DNA is TGTGCCAGCAGCGGACAACGGGGGGGAAGCACAGATACGCAGTATTTT. Full variable domain (remainder filled in from reference TRBV11-2 and TRBJ2-3): EAGVAQSPRYKIIEKRQSVAFWCNPISGHATLYWYQQILGQGPKLLIQFQNNGVVDDSQLPKDRFSAERLKGVDSTLKIQPAKLEDSAVYLCASSGQRGGSTDTQYFGPGTRLTVL.

The chain couples TRBV3-1 (or the pseudogene TRBV3-2) to TRBJ1-3, with unresolved D. The V end lost 4 bases, the J end lost 0 bases, and 19 bases lay between the germline ends. From germline, CDR1 is LGHDT and CDR2 YNNKEL (reference sequence). CDR3 length: 18 residues. The CDR3 nucleotides read TGTGCCAGCAGCCGTGGTGGGAAGGGCTCATCCTCTGGAAACACCATATATTTT. It yields the protein CASSRGGKGSSSGNTIYF.

V is TRBV5-5 and J is TRBJ1-1, with a possible D match to TRBD1 (5 bases). Germline V gene data show CDR1 as SGHKS and CDR2 as YYEKEE (reference sequence). Trimming removed 4 bases at V and 4 bases at J, with 17 bases between. The CDR3 loop spans 15 amino acids. The CDR3 here is CASSNQGWVTTEAFF. Written as DNA, the CDR3 is TGTGCCAGCAGCAACCAGGGTTGGGTGACCACTGAAGCTTTCTTT.

The chain has TRBV28 and TRBJ1-2, with TRBD1 as a possible D gene (6 bases). This CDR3 contains 14 residues. Germline assignment: CDR1 MDHEN and CDR2 SYDVKM. Trimming removed 6 bases from V and 5 bases from J, with 16 bases in between. The CDR3 spells CASRLPGGGYGYTF. CDR3 nucleotides: TGTGCCAGCAGACTTCCGGGAGGGGGTTATGGCTACACCTTC.

V gene TRBV19 combines with J gene TRBJ1-4; 12 positions match TRBD1. Germline-derived CDR1 and CDR2 are LNHDA and SQIVND (reference sequence). Losses at the gene ends were 7 bases for V and 7 bases for J; bases not matched to a gene: 13. This CDR3 has 17 residues. In DNA form, the CDR3 reads TGTGCCAGTAAAGGGACAGGGGGCAATCGGGGTGGTGAAAAACTGTTTTTT. As protein: CASKGTGGNRGGEKLFF.

The chain combines TRBV28 with TRBJ1-2, with D possibly matching TRBD1 (5 bases). Germline V gives CDR1 MDHEN, CDR2 SYDVKM. Trimming shortened V by 7 bases and J by 5 bases, and 14 bases separated the two germline ends. The CDR3 length is 13 residues. DNA for the CDR3: TGTGCCAGCACCTCGACAGATTTTTATGGCTACACCTTC. Protein sequence: CASTSTDFYGYTF.

This clone was seen once. For the CDR3, the DNA is TGTGCCAGCAGTCGGGGAAGCGGGGTTAAGGGTCAGCCCCAGCATTTT. Residues: CASSRGSGVKGQPQHF. This sequence joins TRBV7-9 and TRBJ1-5, with D unresolved. The V gene lost 6 bases and the J gene lost 6 bases, with 21 bases spanning the gap. Per germline, CDR1 SEHNR and CDR2 FQNEAQ (reference sequence). There are 16 residues in the CDR3. The whole variable domain, filled in from reference TRBV7-9 and TRBJ1-5, reads DTGVSQNPRHKITKRGQNVTFRCDPISEHNRLYWYRQTLGQGPEFLTYFQNEAQLEKSRLLSDRFSAERPKGSFSTLEIQRTEQGDSAMYLCASSRGSGVKGQPQHFGDGTRLSIL.

The chain combines TRBV12-3 or TRBV12-4 with TRBJ2-5; D may be TRBD2 (6 bases). V lost 5 bases and J lost 10, with 11 bases in between. This CDR3 spans 11 amino acids. This CDR3 is CASSTRGNQYF. In nucleotides, the CDR3 is TGTGCCAGCAGTACACGGGGGAACCAGTACTTC.

The chain combines TRBV27 with TRBJ2-3, with 11 nucleotides matching TRBD1. There are 15 residues in the CDR3. CDR1 and CDR2 (germline): MNHEY, SMNVEV (reference sequence). J gave up 2 bases and V 6 bases, and 4 bases lay outside the gene matches. The CDR3 bases are TGTGCCAGCAGACGGACAGGGGGCCTCACAGATACGCAGTATTTT. As protein: CASRRTGGLTDTQYF.

This sequence joins TRBV3-1 (or the pseudogene TRBV3-2) and TRBJ2-3; no clear D gene. The germline V gene encodes CDR1 LGHDT and CDR2 YNNKEL (reference sequence). The V end was cut by 4 bases, the J end by 6 bases, with 11 bases between. The CDR3 spans 13 residues. The CDR3 sequence is CASSLLPSDTQYF. The CDR3 DNA follows: TGTGCCAGCAGCCTCCTTCCTTCCGATACGCAGTATTTT.

The genes are TRBV5-5 and TRBJ2-2; D not resolved. V gave up 4 bases and J gave up 1 base, with 11 bases separating them. Germline V gives CDR1 SGHKS, CDR2 YYEKEE (reference sequence). The CDR3 extends over 15 amino acids. The DNA for the CDR3 is TGTGCCAGCAGCCTCGACCGGTTGAACACCGGGGAGCTGTTTTTT. This translates into CASSLDRLNTGELFF.

A word on this clone: Other DNA sequences in the sample encode the same CDR3. The chain carries TRBV12-3 or TRBV12-4 and TRBJ1-2; weak D call: TRBD1 (6 bases). This CDR3 has 13 amino acids. The V end was cut by 5 bases, the J end by 4 bases, with 11 bases between. CDR3: CASSPDRSYGYTF. Written as DNA, the CDR3 is TGTGCCAGCAGTCCAGACAGGAGCTATGGCTACACCTTC.

The chain couples TRBV2 to TRBJ2-1; a weak D match, TRBD1 (5 bases). CDR1 and CDR2 from the germline V gene are SNHLY and FYNNEI. This CDR3 contains 14 residues. Trimming shortened V by 9 bases and J by 0 bases, and 12 bases separated the two germline ends. CDR3 in DNA: TGTGCCAGACGGACACAAAGCTCCTACAATGAGCAGTTCTTC. It translates to CARRTQSSYNEQFF.

In DNA, the CDR3 is TGCGCCAGCAGTGAAACGGGACTCTATGAGGGTACGCAGTATTTT. Translated, it gives CASSETGLYEGTQYF. The V call is TRBV5-1, the J call TRBJ2-3, with D possibly TRBD2 on 6 matching bases. The germline CDR1 and CDR2 sequences are SGHRS and YFSETQ. Between the trimmed V and J ends, which lost 5 bases and 8 bases, there was a span of 21 bases. The CDR3 extends over 15 amino acids.

CDR3 residues: CASSNGHNGGEKLFF. The DNA of the CDR3 is TGCGCCAGCAGCAACGGACACAACGGAGGTGAAAAACTGTTTTTT. This chain connects TRBV5-1 to TRBJ1-4, with D perhaps matching TRBD1 (5 bases). The CDR3 is 15 residues long. Trimming shortened V by 4 bases and J by 7 bases, and 17 bases separated the two germline ends. Germline V gene data show CDR1 as SGHRS and CDR2 as YFSETQ.